The clone carrying this T cell receptor beta chain was seen ten or more times. The antigen is undetermined. This specimen belongs to a study of breast tumors, draining lymph nodes, adjacent tissues. Study findings and constraints: Data fit most tumor T cells coming from lymph node, expanding in tumor. Compared with lymph nodes, tumors were less diverse; compared with nontumor tissue, more.

MiXCR, applied by TCRdb to the multiplex PCR reads, yields one record per CDR3 protein. The table lists over 35,000 distinct CDR3 sequences, 36% of them singletons. The sample was breast tumor tissue. This TCR came from a female donor with breast cancer. Some clones in this sample may be carry-over from other donors' samples.

The CDR3 reads CASSYSRGLGNTIYF. The CDR3 DNA sequence: TGTGCCAGCAGTTACTCCAGGGGGCTTGGAAACACCATATATTTT. The gene calls are TRBV6-6 and TRBJ1-3, with 8 nucleotides matching TRBD1. From germline, CDR1 is MNHNY and CDR2 SVGAGI (reference sequence). V shed 0 bases, J shed 3 bases, and the junction held 1 base outside the gene matches. CDR3 length: 15 amino acids.